A single T cell receptor beta chain is shown here with its context. There is no known antigen for this receptor. No much larger clone is present one base from it, and per-base qualities are unavailable. At the junction V is shortened by 2 bases and J by 4 bases, with 4 bases in between. The CDR3, from cysteine to phenylalanine, totals 13 residues. Only the CDR3 region is kept as DNA, spanning 39 bases read in frame from base 1. CDR1 SGHDT and CDR2 YYEEEE are derived from the germline V gene. Library generation was performed with the immunoSEQ multiplex PCR assay. For TCR sequencing, RNA was extracted from every sample and reverse transcribed into cDNA to serve as template. First-strand cDNA was synthesized with SuperScript III using a 2:1 mix of oligo-dT and random hexamers. Amplification bias was assessed with a synthetic immune receptor repertoire, and residual bias was removed computationally. The study's own analysis went as follows. Raw reads were preprocessed to remove errors, and CDR3 was defined according to IMGT conventions as the region from the conserved cysteine to phenylalanine. Clonality was computed as 1 minus the Shannon entropy, with the entropy normalized by log2 of the number of productive unique TCRs. Whether scalp clones were CD4 or CD8 was inferred by matching scalp TCRbeta sequences against CD4 and CD8 repertoires sorted from blood. TCRdb retrieved this table from immuneACCESS and kept in-frame rearrangements only. Not all clones are present; in checked studies, unresolved V genes account for under half, and no reason is known for the remainder. That table is the source of V, J and clone size, and D and trimming were worked out from the DNA. The sample profile shows 200,000 to 250,000 clones; 57% of them were found once. The ten largest account for 0.45% of the sample.

The sample comes from a study of CD8+ T cells in alopecia areata (dated by TCRdb to 2017 to 2018). Background for the entire study: Treated patients were enrolled in an open-label pilot trial of oral tofacitinib, 5 to 10 mg twice daily, for moderate-to-severe alopecia areata. Tofacitinib was administered for 6 to 18 months, and 6 months of follow-up off drug were then conducted to assess delayed response and recurrence. In both human patients and the C3H/HeJ mouse model, the study applied high-throughput TCRbeta sequencing to look at T cell clonal expansion in alopecia areata. Scalp tissue and sorted CD4+ and CD8+ peripheral blood T cells from patchy and totalis/universalis alopecia areata patients and from healthy controls were covered by human TCRbeta sequencing. Biopsies were taken from tofacitinib-treated patients at baseline and at 4 and 24 weeks of treatment, and a later scalp biopsy was taken in several of the tofacitinib-treated patients. Clonality in the scalp was compared among normal scalp (n=4), patchy alopecia areata scalp (n=8), and alopecia totalis/universalis scalp (n=8). The RNA source kit depended on sample type: the PAXgene miRNA kit for fixed scalp, the miRNeasy kit for PBMCs, and the RNeasy kit for mouse skin. immunoSEQ multiplex PCR using 35 Vbeta forward primers and 13 Jbeta reverse primers was used to amplify TCRbeta CDR3 regions.

Read against the paper, the sample's time point label means: baseline before oral tofacitinib. From alopecia areata patients, peripheral blood was collected along with lesional scalp punch biopsies. After PBMCs were isolated by density centrifugation and stained for CD3, CD4 and CD8, a FACSAria was used to sort CD4+ and CD8+ T cells. What the research found in general, with its limitations: Compared with normal scalp, lesional scalp had higher clonality and more expanded CD8+ clones, particularly in alopecia totalis/universalis, a pattern that suggests antigenic drive. Shared TCR sequences between patients were less evident than in mice, which may be partly attributable to HLA diversity in the patient population. Scalp TCR repertoire analysis is complicated because resident alphabeta T cells in normal human skin are also sequenced, whereas mouse skin is dominated by gammadelta T cells.

The receptor comes from a human donor with alopecia areata. The V and J genes are TRBV5-6 and TRBJ2-6; the D gene is unclear. Material: CD4+ T cells sorted from blood, obtained at week 0. The nucleotide sequence reads TGTGCCAGCAGCTTCGGCGGGGCCAACGTCCTGACTTTC. This codes for CASSFGGANVLTF.